This T cell receptor beta chain was captured in a study of cytomegalovirus exposure and HLA in healthy donors (dated by TCRdb to about 2017). For the wider study: An earlier analysis of under 600 of the donors reported about 290 Gb of sequence data and around 110 million unique TCR beta sequences from around 200 million T cells. Both class I and class II loci were covered by HLA typing, at four-digit resolution. A later analysis re-analyzed previously published TCR beta repertoires from several hundred donors and added high-resolution HLA genotyping to study TCR occurrence patterns. In a later genetic analysis, genome-wide SNP genotypes for about 65% of the roughly 700 donors were used, and that subset was treated as a discovery cohort. To predict cytomegalovirus infection status, the study brought together high-throughput TCR immunosequencing, statistical association of individual TCRs with disease status, and machine learning. Every discovery cohort repertoire had been produced on one sequencing platform. Because of strong linkage in the cohort, roughly five DR-DQ haplotypes were treated as single units for association and clustering. Of the 350 to 450 genotyped donors, approximately 83% fell in the genetic ancestry cluster associated with self-reported Caucasian donors. The number of donors typed differed by locus, with roughly 620-640 for A, B, C, DRB1 and DQB1, roughly 520 for DQA1, 606 for DPA1, and around 450 for DPB1. The later analysis used no new phenotypic data to find candidate immune exposures, relying instead on TCR beta sequences and their occurrence across donors. Donor age, sex, ethnicity and CMV serostatus were collected together with the repertoire data. Across around 400 genotyped donors of the cohort, an average of about 250,000 unique TCR beta nucleotide sequences per donor were sequenced, and approximately 17% of those sequences were non-productive. The study was designed to test whether signatures of past pathogen exposure could be identified by cataloging public T cell receptors. An early release that covered about 600 HLA-typed donors contained about 300 gigabases of sequencing data and 85 million to 100 million unique TCR sequences. Using immunosequencing, the study profiled T cell repertoires from around 680 subjects and related those repertoires to cytomegalovirus serostatus. In an earlier analysis of 587 of the donors, high-throughput TCR beta sequencing was used to judge whether each TCR beta V gene segment behaved as functional or pseudogenic. In addition to the first cohort of 650 to 750 subjects, a separate validation cohort of 130 or so different subjects was used.

The cohort was made up of around 720 healthy bone marrow donors. At the time of sampling, all cohort members were nominally healthy, though unrecorded immune exposures were likely present. The donor tested CMV seronegative, placing the donor among the 350 or so seronegative members of the cohort. A peripheral blood sample was collected from each donor, and TCR beta sequencing was performed on peripheral blood mononuclear cells. The Qiagen DNeasy Blood Extraction Kit was used to extract genomic DNA from the blood cell samples. CDR1 and CDR2, per the germline V gene, are SGHRS and YFSETQ. Measured from the cysteine to the phenylalanine, the CDR3 is 14 residues long. Just the 42-base CDR3 DNA is kept, in frame starting at base 1. The trim is 5 bases for V and 2 bases for J, with a gap of 13 bases between the germline ends. Note on this clone: Its antigen remains undetermined. Base qualities are not provided; no much larger clone lies one nucleotide away.

Library preparation employed the immunoSEQ multiplex PCR assay. For the multiplex PCR, a mixture combining 60 forward primers for TCR Vbeta segments and 13 reverse primers for TCR Jbeta segments was used. Amplification of the CDR3 region of rearranged TCR beta genes was performed with a multiplex PCR assay on genomic DNA. Amplified TCR beta libraries were sequenced as 87-base-pair reads on the Illumina HiSeq System. The paper's processing steps were these. A later analysis tallied some 79 million unique TCR beta chains across the 666 repertoires, and approximately 9.9 million of those chains were shared by two or more donors. Raw reads were error-corrected and collapsed into unique sequences by a nearest-neighbor algorithm in which closely related sequences were merged to remove PCR and sequencing errors. CDR3 sequences were aligned to IMGT reference sequences to assign V, D and J gene segments. Each retained sequence needed at least a six-nucleotide match to both a V gene segment and a J gene segment. Rearrangements were called productive when the CDR3 lacked stop codons and stayed in frame with V and J; all others were non-productive. Following IMGT convention, CDR3 was defined as the stretch from the second conserved V-encoded cysteine up to the conserved J-encoded phenylalanine. In an earlier analysis of around 640 of the donors, sequences lacking an unambiguous match to a single V gene segment were excluded. In an earlier analysis of roughly 600 of the donors, a V segment was called functional when productive rearrangements were above 56.7%, and segregating when the standard deviation between donors exceeded 5%. To diagnose cytomegalovirus status from the catalog of TCR beta chain sequences, a statistical classification framework was built. V and J gene assignment, in a later analysis, came from comparing TCR nucleotide sequences with IMGT/GENE-DB human TR gene sequences. In a later analysis, CDR3 sequences and most-parsimonious VDJ recombination scenarios were assigned using the TCRdist pipeline. In a later analysis, each TCR beta chain was defined by its CDR3 amino acid sequence together with its V-gene family, and reads lacking a unique V-gene family were excluded. A later analysis removed several hundred highly shared, low-generation-probability nucleotide sequences to deal with suspected cross-contamination and a sequencing artifact. In a later analysis, a clonal expansion index was calculated for each public chain from normalized within-repertoire ranks of inferred template counts. A later analysis computed generation probabilities with a VDJ recombination model fitted to out-of-frame rearrangements, and checked the results against IGoR. In a later analysis, hypergeometric tests were used to score TCR-TCR, TCR-HLA and TCR-CMV co-occurrence, with a repertoire-size bias correction applied to TCR pairs. To estimate false discovery rates, a later analysis permuted the HLA or CMV assignments 20 times. In a later analysis, co-occurring TCRs were grouped with DBSCAN, and TCRdist sequence similarity was added when clustering was performed within HLA-allele-positive subsets. Co-occurrence clustering excluded repertoires with fewer than 30,000 or more than 120,000 public chains, plus five with anomalous nucleotide sharing. The table was pulled from immuneACCESS by TCRdb, which kept in-frame rearrangements only. Such tables lose some clones; where checked, under half of the loss comes from unresolved V genes, and the rest has no known cause. That table furnishes V, J and clone size, whereas the DNA furnished D and trimming. This sample lists about 230,000 clones; 70% to 85% were detected once. The ten largest clones represent roughly 0.58% of the sample.

Findings and caveats that apply to the study as a whole: In a later analysis, HLA-associated TCR beta chains showed more clonal expansion and lower generation probabilities than non-associated chains that were equally common. The presence/absence analyses assumed that sequencing depth was roughly uniform across donors, and that assumption may not be true. V-gene and J-gene trimming of TCR beta chains was associated with a missense DCLRE1C variant in a later genetic analysis, and the association was replicated in an independent cohort. At a false discovery rate of 0.05, a later analysis linked some 17,000 TCR beta sequences to specific HLA alleles. The classifier was reported to diagnose cytomegalovirus status with high specificity and sensitivity in both the original and validation cohorts. A cluster of highly shared sequence variants was judged likely to be a technical artifact of the sequencing pipeline. The 87-base-pair reads could not distinguish some IMGT-functional V segments, including TRBV6-2 and TRBV6-3, so those segments were excluded. In a later analysis, most CMV-associated TCR beta chains were found to appear HLA-restricted, with HLA associations seemingly driven largely by CMV exposure. In a later analysis, several top co-occurrence clusters were reported to appear linked to parvovirus B19, influenza, CMV and Epstein-Barr virus. An earlier analysis of approximately 500 of the donors showed that most TCR beta V segments appeared in productive rearrangements either about 90% or about 30% of the time, which broadly matched IMGT annotations. The authors suggested that the approach could potentially be generalized to other disease states and immunological phenotypes. Correlated functional status among segregating V segments might be attributable to linkage disequilibrium, but an unknown experimental factor could not be ruled out. Across donors, most TCR sequences were observed very rarely, whereas some public TCRs were present in many individuals. Because counts were too low, seventeen rarely observed V segments, including chromosome 9 orphons, were excluded from the earlier analysis of several hundred of the donors. The cohort was sequenced for TCR beta chains only, and without alpha or paired-chain data the features that could be detected were limited. The study gave a list of some 150 TCR beta chains associated with cytomegalovirus. When HLA alleles, especially DR and DQ, strongly co-occurred, TCR associations were difficult to assign to individual alleles. According to a later analysis, TCR association rates differed among HLA loci, with DRB1 alleles showing the most associated TCRs and HLA-C alleles showing the fewest. In vitro tests confirmed that a few of the cytomegalovirus-associated TCR beta chains recognize cytomegalovirus antigens. The only immune exposure information available for the cohort was CMV serostatus. Because HLA typing was missing for some donors at each locus, association tests included only the typed subset. A later genetic analysis reported fewer N-insertions in productive TCRs among donors in an Asian-associated ancestry cluster than the roughly 620-donor mean. A further reported finding was that TCR beta sequences accurately predicted the HLA-A and HLA-B alleles for most subjects in the first cohort.

The chain is encoded by TRBV5-1 joined to TRBJ1-1; TRBD1 is perhaps the D gene, given 6 matching bases. The clonotype was recovered from a woman aged 40 to 50 in good health and CMV-seronegative. The sequenced sample was PBMCs. The nucleotides read TGCGCCAGCAGACACGACAGGACCAACACTGAAGCTTTCTTT. Translated, this gives CASRHDRTNTEAFF.